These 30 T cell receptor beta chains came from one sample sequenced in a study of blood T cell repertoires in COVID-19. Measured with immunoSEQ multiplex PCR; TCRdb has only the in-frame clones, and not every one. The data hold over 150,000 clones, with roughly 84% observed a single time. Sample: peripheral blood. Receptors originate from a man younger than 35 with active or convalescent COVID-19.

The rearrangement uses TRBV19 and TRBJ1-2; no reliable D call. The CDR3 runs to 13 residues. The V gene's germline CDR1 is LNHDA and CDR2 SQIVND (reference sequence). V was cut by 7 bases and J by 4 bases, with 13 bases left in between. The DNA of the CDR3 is TGTGCCAGTACTATCCCCGGGATCTATGGCTACACCTTC. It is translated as CASTIPGIYGYTF.

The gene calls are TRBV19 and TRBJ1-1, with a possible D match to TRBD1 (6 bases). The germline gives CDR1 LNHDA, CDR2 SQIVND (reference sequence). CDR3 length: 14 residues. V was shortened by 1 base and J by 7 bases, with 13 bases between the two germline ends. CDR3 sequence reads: CASSIGDNRVEAFF. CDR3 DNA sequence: TGTGCCAGTAGTATAGGGGACAATCGGGTTGAAGCTTTCTTT.

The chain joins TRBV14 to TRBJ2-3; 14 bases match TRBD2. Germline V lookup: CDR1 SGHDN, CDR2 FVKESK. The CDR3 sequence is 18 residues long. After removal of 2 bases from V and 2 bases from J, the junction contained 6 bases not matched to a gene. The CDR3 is CASSQLGTSGGYTDTQYF. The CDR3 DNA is TGTGCCAGCAGCCAACTCGGGACTAGCGGGGGATACACAGATACGCAGTATTTT.

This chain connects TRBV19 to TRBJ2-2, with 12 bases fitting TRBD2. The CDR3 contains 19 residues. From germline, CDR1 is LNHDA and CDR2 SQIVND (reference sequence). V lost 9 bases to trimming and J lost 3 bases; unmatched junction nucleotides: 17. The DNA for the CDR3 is TGTGCCAGCCCGCAACCCGGGCTAGCGGGGGGGCTGGACACCGGGGAGCTGTTTTTT. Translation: CASPQPGLAGGLDTGELFF.

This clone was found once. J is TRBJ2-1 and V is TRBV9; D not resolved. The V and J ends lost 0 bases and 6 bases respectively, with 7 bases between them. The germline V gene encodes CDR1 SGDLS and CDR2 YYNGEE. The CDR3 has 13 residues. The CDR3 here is CASSVGPGNEQFF. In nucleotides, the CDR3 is TGTGCCAGCAGCGTAGGTCCGGGCAATGAGCAGTTCTTC.

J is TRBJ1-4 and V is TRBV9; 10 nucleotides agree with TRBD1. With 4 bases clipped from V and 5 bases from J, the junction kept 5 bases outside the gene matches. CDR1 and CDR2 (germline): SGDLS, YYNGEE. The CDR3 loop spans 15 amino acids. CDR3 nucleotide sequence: TGTGCCAGCAGCACGAGACAGGGGGCGAATGAAAAACTGTTTTTT. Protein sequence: CASSTRQGANEKLFF.

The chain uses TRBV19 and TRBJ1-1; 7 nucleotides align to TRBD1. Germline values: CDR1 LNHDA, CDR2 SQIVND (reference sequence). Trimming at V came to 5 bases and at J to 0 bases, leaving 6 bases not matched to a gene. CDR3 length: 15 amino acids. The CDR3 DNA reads TGTGCCAGTAGTGAAACAGGGGAAATGAACACTGAAGCTTTCTTT. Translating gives CASSETGEMNTEAFF.

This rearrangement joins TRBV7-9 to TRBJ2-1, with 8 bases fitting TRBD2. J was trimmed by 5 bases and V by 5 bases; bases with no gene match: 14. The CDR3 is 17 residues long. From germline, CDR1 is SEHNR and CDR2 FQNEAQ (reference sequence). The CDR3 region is CASSPVAGYGRDNEQFF. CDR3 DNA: TGTGCCAGCAGCCCAGTAGCGGGATATGGCAGGGACAATGAGCAGTTCTTC.

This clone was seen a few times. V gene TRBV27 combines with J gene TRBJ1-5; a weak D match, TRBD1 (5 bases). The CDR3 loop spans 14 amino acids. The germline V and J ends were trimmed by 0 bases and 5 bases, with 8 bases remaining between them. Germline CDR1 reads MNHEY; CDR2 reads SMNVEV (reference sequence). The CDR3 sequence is CASSLSRVHQPQHF. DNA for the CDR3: TGTGCCAGCAGTTTATCCAGGGTCCATCAGCCCCAGCATTTT.

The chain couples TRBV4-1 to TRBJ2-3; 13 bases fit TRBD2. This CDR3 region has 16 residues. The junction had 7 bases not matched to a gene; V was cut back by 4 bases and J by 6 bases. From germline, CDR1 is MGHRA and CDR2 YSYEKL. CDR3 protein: CASSRGLAGVYDTQYF. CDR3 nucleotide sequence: TGCGCCAGCAGCCGTGGACTAGCGGGGGTTTACGATACGCAGTATTTT.

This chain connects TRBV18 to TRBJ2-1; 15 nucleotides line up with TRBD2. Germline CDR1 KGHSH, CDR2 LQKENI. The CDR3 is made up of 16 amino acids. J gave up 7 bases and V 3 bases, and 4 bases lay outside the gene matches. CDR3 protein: CASSPPGLAGGNEQFF. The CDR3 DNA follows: TGTGCCAGCTCACCCCCCGGACTAGCGGGGGGGAATGAGCAGTTCTTC.

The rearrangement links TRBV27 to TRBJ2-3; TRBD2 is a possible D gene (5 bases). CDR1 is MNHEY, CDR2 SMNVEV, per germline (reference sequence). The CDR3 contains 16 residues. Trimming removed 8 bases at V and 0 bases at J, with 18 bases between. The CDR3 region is CASGTRAGFSTDTQYF. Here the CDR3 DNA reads TGTGCCAGCGGAACTCGTGCGGGTTTTAGCACAGATACGCAGTATTTT.

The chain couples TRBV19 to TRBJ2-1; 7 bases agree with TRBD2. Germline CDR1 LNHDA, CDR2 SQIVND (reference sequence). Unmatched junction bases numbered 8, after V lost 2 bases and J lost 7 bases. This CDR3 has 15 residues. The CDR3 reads CASSIKAGEGNEQFF. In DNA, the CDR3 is TGTGCCAGTAGTATAAAGGCGGGGGAAGGGAATGAGCAGTTCTTC.

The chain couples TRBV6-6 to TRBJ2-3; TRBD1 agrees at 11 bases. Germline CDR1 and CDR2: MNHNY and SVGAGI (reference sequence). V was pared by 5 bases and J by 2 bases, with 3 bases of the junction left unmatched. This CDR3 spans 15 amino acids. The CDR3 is CASSPGQGATDTQYF. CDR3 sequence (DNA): TGTGCCAGCAGTCCCGGACAGGGGGCCACAGATACGCAGTATTTT.

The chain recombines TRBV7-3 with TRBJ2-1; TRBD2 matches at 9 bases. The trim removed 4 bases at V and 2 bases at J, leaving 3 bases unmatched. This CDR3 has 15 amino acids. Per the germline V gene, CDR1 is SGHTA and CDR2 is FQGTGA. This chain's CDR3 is CASSSGLATYNEQFF. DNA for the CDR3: TGTGCCAGCAGCTCCGGACTAGCGACCTACAATGAGCAGTTCTTC. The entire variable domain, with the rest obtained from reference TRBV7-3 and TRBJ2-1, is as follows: GAGVSQTPSNKVTEKGKYVELRCDPISGHTALYWYRQSLGQGPEFLIYFQGTGAADDSGLPNDRFFAVRPEGSVSTLKIQRTERGDSAVYLCASSSGLATYNEQFFGPGTRLTVL.

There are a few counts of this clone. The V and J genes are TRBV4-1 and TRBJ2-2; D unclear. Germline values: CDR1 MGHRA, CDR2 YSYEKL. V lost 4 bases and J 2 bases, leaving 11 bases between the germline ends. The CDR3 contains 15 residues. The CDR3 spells CASSPTELNTGELFF. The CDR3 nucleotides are TGCGCCAGCAGCCCTACAGAACTTAACACCGGGGAGCTGTTTTTT.

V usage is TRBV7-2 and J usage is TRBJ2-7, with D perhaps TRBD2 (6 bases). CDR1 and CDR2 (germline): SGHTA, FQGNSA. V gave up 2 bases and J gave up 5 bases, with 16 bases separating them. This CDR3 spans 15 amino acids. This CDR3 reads CASSLTPPPGDEQYF. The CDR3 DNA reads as TGTGCCAGCAGCTTAACCCCGCCTCCGGGGGACGAGCAGTACTTC.

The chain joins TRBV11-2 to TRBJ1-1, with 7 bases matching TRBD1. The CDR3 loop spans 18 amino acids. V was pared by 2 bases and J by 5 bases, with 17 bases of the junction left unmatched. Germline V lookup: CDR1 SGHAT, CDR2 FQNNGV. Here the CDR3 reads CASSLWSFVDRYSTEAFF. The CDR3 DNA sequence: TGTGCCAGCAGCTTATGGTCTTTCGTGGACAGGTATAGTACTGAAGCTTTCTTT.

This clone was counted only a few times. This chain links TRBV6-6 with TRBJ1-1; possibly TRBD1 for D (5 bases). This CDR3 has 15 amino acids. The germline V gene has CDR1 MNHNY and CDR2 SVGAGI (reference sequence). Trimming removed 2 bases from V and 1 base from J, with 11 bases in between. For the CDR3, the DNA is TGTGCCAGCAGTTACAGGGGCCCTACGAACACTGAAGCTTTCTTT. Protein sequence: CASSYRGPTNTEAFF.

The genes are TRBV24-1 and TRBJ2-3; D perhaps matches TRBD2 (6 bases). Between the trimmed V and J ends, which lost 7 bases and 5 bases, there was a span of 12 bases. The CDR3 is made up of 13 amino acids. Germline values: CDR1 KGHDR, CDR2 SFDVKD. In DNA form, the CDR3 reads TGTGCCACCAGGGCGGGGTCTGAAGATACGCAGTATTTT. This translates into CATRAGSEDTQYF.

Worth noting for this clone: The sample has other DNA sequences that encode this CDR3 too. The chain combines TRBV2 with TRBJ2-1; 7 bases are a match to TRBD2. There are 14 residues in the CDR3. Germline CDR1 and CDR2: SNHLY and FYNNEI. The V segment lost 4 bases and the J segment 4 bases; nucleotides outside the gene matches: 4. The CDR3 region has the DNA TGTGCCAGCAGTGGGTGGACTAGTTACAATGAGCAGTTCTTC. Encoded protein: CASSGWTSYNEQFF.

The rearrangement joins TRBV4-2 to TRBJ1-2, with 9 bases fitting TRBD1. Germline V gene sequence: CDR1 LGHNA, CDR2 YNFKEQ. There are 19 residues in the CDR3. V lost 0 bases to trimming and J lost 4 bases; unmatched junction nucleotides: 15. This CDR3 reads CASSQDGDRGAALSYGYTF. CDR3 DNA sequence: TGTGCCAGCAGCCAAGATGGCGACAGGGGGGCCGCTCTCTCCTATGGCTACACCTTC.

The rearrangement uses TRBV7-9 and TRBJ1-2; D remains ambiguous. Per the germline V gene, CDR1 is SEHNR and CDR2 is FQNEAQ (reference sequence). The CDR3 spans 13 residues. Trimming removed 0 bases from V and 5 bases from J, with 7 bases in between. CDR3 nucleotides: TGTGCCAGCAGCTTAGCCGGGTCGTATGGCTACACCTTC. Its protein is CASSLAGSYGYTF.

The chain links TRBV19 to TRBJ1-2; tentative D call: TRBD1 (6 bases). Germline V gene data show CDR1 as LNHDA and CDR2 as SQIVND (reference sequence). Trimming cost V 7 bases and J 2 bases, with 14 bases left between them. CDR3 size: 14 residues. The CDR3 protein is CASTPNRENYGYTF. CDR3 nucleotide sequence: TGTGCCAGTACCCCAAACAGGGAAAACTATGGCTACACCTTC.

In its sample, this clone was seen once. The DNA for the CDR3 is TGTGCCAGCAGTTTACCAACAAACAGGGGGGCCAGGATAGATACGCAGTATTTT. Residues: CASSLPTNRGARIDTQYF. The rearrangement joins TRBV28 to TRBJ2-3; 8 nucleotides agree with TRBD1. This CDR3 spans 18 amino acids. Germline V CDR1 and CDR2: MDHEN, SYDVKM. The trim removed 2 bases at V and 5 bases at J, leaving 15 bases unmatched.

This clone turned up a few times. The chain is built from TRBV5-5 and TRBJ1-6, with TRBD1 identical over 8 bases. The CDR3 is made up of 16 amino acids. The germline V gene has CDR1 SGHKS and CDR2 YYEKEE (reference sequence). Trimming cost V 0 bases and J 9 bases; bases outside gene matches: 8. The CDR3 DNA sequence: TGTGCCAGCAGCTTGGGTCAGGGGGCGCAGGCTTCACCCCTCCACTTT. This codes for CASSLGQGAQASPLHF.

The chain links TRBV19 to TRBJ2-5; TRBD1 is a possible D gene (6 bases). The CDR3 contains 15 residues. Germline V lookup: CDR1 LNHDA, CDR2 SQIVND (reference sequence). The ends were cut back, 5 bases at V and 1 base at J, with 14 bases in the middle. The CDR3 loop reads CASSLMTGPQETQYF. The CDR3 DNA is TGTGCCAGTAGTCTTATGACAGGTCCCCAAGAGACCCAGTACTTC. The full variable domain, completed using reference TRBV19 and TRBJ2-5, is DGGITQSPKYLFRKEGQNVTLSCEQNLNHDAMYWYRQDPGQGLRLIYYSQIVNDFQKGDIAEGYSVSREKKESFPLTVTSAQKNPTAFYLCASSLMTGPQETQYFGPGTRLLVL.

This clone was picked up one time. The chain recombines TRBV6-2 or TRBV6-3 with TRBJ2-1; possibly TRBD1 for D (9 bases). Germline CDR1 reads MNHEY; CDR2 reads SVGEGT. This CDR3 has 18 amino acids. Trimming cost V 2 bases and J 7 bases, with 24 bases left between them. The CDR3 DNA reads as TGTGCCAGCAGTTACCGTTTAGCGGGACAGGGTGTCCTTAATGAGCAGTTCTTC. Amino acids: CASSYRLAGQGVLNEQFF.

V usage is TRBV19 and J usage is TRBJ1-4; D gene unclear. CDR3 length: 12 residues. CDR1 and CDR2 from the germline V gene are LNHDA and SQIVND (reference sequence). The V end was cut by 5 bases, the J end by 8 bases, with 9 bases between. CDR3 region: CASSVRGEKLFF. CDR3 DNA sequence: TGTGCCAGTAGTGTCCGAGGAGAAAAACTGTTTTTT.

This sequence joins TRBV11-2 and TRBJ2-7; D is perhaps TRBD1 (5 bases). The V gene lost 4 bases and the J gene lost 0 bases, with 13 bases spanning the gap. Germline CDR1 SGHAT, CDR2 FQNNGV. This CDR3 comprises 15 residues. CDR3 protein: CASSSRGLSSYEQYF. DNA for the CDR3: TGTGCCAGCAGCTCAAGGGGCCTAAGCTCCTACGAGCAGTACTTC.